This note documents a single T cell receptor beta chain sequence. The record originates from a study of blood T cell repertoires in COVID-19. Between the trimmed V and J ends, which lost 4 bases and 3 bases, there was a span of 10 bases. Germline V gene sequence: CDR1 SQVTM, CDR2 ANQGSEA. The CDR3 loop spans 12 amino acids. As originally analysed: Estimates of nucleated cell counts were drawn from the amplification of reference gene primers. Produced via immunoSEQ multiplex PCR; TCRdb's table is partial and in-frame only. The V and J calls and clone size come from that table; D and trimming were worked out from the DNA. The sample carries 400,000 to 550,000 clones, around nine tenths recorded once.

The J gene is TRBJ2-7, the V gene TRBV29-1; D is ambiguous. The sequence derives from a woman between 25 and 40 years old with acute or convalescent COVID-19. The sequenced material came from peripheral blood. The DNA for the CDR3 is TGCAGCGTTGCGGATTCAGGCTACGAGCAGTACTTC. Translated, it gives CSVADSGYEQYF.